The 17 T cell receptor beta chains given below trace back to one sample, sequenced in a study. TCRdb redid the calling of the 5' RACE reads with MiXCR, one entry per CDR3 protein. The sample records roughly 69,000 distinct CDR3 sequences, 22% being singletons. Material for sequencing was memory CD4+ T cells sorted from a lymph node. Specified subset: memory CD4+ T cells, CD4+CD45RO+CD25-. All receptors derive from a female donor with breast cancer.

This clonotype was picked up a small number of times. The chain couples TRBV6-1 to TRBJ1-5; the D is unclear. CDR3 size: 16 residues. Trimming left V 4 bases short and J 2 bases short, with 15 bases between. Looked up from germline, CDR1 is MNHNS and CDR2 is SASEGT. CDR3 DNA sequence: TGTGCCAGCAGTGTAACACAGCAAAGGGGCAATCAGCCCCAGCATTTT. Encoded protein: CASSVTQQRGNQPQHF.

The CDR3 DNA follows: TGCGCCAGCAGCCTCGAGGGGCAGGGCACTGAAGCTTTCTTT. Encoded protein: CASSLEGQGTEAFF. The rearrangement uses TRBV5-1 and TRBJ1-1; D is possibly TRBD1 (5 bases). Trimming removed 4 bases at V and 4 bases at J, with 14 bases between. The V gene's germline CDR1 is SGHRS and CDR2 YFSETQ. The length of the CDR3 is 14 residues.

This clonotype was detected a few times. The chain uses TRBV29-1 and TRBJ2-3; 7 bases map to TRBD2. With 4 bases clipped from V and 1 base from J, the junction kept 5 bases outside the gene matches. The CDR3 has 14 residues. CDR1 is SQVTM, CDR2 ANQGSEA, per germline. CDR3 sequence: CSVGHAGGTDTQYF. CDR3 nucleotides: TGCAGCGTTGGCCACGCGGGAGGCACAGATACGCAGTATTTT.

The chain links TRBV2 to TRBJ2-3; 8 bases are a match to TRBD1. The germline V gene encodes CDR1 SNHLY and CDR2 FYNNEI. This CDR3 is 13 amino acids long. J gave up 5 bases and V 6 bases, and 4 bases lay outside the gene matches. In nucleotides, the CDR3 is TGTGCCAGCAGCAGGGGGCGCGGAGATACGCAGTATTTT. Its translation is CASSRGRGDTQYF.

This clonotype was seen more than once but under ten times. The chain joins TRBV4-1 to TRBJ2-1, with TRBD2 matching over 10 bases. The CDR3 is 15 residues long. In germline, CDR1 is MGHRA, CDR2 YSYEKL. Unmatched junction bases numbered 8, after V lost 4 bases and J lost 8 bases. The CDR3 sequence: CASSLQREGLDEQFF. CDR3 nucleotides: TGCGCCAGCAGCCTGCAGCGGGAGGGCCTCGATGAGCAGTTCTTC.

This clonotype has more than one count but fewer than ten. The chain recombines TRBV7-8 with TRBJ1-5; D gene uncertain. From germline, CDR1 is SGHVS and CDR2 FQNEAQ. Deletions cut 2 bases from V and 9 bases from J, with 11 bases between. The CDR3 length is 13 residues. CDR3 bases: TGTGCCAGCAGCTTATTCGGTCGGGTGCCCCAGCATTTT. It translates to CASSLFGRVPQHF.

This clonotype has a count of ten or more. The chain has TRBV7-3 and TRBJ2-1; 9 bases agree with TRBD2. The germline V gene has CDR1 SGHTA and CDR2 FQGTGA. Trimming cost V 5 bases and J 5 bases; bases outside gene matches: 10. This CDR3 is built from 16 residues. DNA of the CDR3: TGTGCCAGCAGCACACTGGGGGGGACTAGCCACAATGAGCAGTTCTTC. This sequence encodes CASSTLGGTSHNEQFF.

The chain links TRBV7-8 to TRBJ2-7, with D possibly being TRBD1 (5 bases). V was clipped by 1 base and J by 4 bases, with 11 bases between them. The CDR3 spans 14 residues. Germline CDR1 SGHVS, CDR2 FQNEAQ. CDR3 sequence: CASSLGARVYEQYF. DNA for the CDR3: TGTGCCAGCAGCTTAGGGGCCAGGGTGTACGAGCAGTACTTC.

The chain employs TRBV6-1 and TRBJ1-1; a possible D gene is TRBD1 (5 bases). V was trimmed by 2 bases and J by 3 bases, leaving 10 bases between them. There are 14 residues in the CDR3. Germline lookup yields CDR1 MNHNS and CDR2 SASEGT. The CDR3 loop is CASSERWGDTEAFF. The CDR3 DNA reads TGTGCCAGCAGTGAACGTTGGGGGGACACTGAAGCTTTCTTT.

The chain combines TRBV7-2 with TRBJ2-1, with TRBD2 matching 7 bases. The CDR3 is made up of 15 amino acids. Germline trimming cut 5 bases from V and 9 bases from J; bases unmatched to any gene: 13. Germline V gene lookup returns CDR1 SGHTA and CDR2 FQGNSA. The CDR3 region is CASSTQAGEYSEQFF. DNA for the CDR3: TGTGCCAGCAGCACTCAGGCGGGAGAATACTCTGAGCAGTTCTTC. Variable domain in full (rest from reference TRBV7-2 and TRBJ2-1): GAGVSQSPSNKVTEKGKDVELRCDPISGHTALYWYRQSLGQGLEFLIYFQGNSAPDKSGLPSDRFSAERTGGSVSTLTIQRTQQEDSAVYLCASSTQAGEYSEQFFGPGTRLTVL.

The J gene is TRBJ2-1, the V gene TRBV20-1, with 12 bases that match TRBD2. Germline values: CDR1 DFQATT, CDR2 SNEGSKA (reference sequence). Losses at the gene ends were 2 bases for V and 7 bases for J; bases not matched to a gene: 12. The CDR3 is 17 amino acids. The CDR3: CSARRSALAGGQNEQFF. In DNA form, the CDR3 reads TGCAGTGCTAGAAGGAGCGCTCTAGCGGGGGGGCAAAATGAGCAGTTCTTC.

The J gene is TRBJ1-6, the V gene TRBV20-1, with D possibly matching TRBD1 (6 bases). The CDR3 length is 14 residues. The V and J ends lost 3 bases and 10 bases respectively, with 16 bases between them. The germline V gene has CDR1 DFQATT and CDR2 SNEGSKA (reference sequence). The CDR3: CSASRGQLGSPLHF. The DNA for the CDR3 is TGCAGTGCTAGTCGTGGACAGCTTGGGTCACCCCTCCACTTT.

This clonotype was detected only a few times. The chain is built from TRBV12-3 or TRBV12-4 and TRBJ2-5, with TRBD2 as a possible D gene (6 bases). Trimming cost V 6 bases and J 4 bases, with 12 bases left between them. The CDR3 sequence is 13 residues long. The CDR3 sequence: CASRRDPRETQYF. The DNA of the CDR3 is TGTGCCAGCAGGCGGGACCCCCGAGAGACCCAGTACTTC.

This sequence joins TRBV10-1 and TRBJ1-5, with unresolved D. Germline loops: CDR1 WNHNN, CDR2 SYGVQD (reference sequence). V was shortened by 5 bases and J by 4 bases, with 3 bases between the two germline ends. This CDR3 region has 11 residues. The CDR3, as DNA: TGCGCCAGCAGTCAAAATCAGCCCCAGCATTTT. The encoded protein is CASSQNQPQHF.

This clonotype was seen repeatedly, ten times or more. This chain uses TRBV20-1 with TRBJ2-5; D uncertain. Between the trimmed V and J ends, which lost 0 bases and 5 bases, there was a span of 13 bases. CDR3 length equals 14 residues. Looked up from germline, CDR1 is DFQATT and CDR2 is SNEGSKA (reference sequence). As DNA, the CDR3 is TGCAGTGCTAGAGATCTAAGGGCCGCTGAGACCCAGTACTTC. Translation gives CSARDLRAAETQYF.

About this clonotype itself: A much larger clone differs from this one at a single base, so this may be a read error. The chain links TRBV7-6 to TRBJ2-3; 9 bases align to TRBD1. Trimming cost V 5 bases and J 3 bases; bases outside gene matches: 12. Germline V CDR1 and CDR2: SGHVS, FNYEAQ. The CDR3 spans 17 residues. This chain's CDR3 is CASSAGQGGFRTDTQYF. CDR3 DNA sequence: TGTGCCAGCAGCGCGGGACAGGGTGGATTTAGGACAGATACGCAGTATTTT.

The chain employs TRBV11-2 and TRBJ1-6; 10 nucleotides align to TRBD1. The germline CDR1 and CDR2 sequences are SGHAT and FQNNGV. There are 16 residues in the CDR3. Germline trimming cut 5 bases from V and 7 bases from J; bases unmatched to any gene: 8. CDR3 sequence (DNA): TGTGCCAGCAGCCTCACCGGACAGGGGGGAAATTCACCCCTCCACTTT. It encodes CASSLTGQGGNSPLHF.